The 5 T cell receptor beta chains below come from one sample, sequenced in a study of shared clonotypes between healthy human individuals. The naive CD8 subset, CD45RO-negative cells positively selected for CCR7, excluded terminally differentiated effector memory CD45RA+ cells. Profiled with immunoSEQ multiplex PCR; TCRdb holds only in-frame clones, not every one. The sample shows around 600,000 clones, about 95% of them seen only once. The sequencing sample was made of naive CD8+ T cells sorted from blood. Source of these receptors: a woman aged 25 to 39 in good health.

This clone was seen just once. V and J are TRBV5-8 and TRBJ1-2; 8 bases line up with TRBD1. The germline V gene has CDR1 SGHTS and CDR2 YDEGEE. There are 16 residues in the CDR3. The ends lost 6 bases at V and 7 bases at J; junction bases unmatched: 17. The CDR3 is CASNRFTQGAPGGYTF. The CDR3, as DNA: TGTGCCAGCAACAGATTTACTCAGGGGGCGCCGGGTGGCTACACCTTC.

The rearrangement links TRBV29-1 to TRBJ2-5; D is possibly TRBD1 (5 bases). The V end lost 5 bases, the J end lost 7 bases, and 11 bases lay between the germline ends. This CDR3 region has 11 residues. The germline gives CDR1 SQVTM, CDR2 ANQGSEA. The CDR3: CSVHKDRTQYF. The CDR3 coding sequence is TGCAGCGTTCATAAAGACAGGACCCAGTACTTC.

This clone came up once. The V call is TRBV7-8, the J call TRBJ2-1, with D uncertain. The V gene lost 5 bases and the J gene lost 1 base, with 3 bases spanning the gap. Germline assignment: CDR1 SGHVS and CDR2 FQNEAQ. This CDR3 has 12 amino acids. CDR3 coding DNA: TGTGCCAGCAGCGATTCCTACAATGAGCAGTTCTTC. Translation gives CASSDSYNEQFF.

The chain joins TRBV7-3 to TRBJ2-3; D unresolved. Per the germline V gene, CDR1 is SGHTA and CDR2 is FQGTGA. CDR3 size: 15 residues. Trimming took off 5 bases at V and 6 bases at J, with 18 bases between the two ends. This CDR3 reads CASSPLIGIGDTQYF. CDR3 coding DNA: TGTGCCAGCAGCCCTCTCATTGGGATAGGGGATACGCAGTATTTT.

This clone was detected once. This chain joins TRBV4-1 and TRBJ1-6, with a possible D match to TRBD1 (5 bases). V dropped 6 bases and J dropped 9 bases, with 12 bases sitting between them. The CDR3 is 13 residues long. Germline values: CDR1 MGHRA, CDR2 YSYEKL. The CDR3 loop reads CASRRDSGSPLHF. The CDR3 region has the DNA TGCGCCAGCAGACGGGACTCTGGTTCACCCCTCCACTTT.